Shown below are 8 T cell receptor beta chains from a single sample sequenced in a study of early T cells in non-severe SARS-CoV-2 infection. MiXCR, applied by TCRdb to the 5' RACE reads, yields one record per CDR3 protein. The table includes about 46,000 distinct CDR3 sequences, roughly 8.8% detected once. The specimen sequenced was whole blood. The receptors derive from an adult who was a healthcare worker with PCR-confirmed SARS-CoV-2 infection or an uninfected control (not recorded which).

There are many counts of this clonotype. This chain's CDR3 is CASSQDPAGYSPLHF. The CDR3 DNA follows: TGTGCCAGCAGCCAAGATCCAGCGGGGTACTCACCCCTCCACTTT. This chain joins TRBV4-2 and TRBJ1-6; the D is unclear. V was pared by 0 bases and J by 10 bases, with 13 bases between. Germline assignment: CDR1 LGHNA and CDR2 YNFKEQ. The CDR3 spans 15 residues.

This clonotype occurred a few times. DNA of the CDR3: TGCAGCGAGGGGTCGGCGGATCTCTATGGCTACACCTTC. It yields the protein CSEGSADLYGYTF. The V call is TRBV29-1, the J call TRBJ1-2, with a tentative D call TRBD1 (5 bases). CDR3 size: 13 residues. The V gene's germline CDR1 is SQVTM and CDR2 ANQGSEA. V lost 7 bases and J lost 4, with 16 bases in between.

This clonotype was counted only a few times. The gene calls are TRBV7-9 and TRBJ2-2, with 8 bases lining up with TRBD1. Unmatched junction bases numbered 11, after V lost 5 bases and J lost 6 bases. Per germline, CDR1 SEHNR and CDR2 FQNEAQ (reference sequence). The CDR3 runs 16 residues. The CDR3 is CASSARPGGWSGELFF. CDR3 nucleotide sequence: TGTGCCAGCAGCGCCCGCCCAGGGGGCTGGTCCGGGGAGCTGTTTTTT.

This clonotype was picked up many times. This chain joins TRBV7-2 and TRBJ2-5, with no clear D. Germline V CDR1 and CDR2: SGHTA, FQGNSA. The ends were cut back, 4 bases at V and 1 base at J, with 10 bases in the middle. The CDR3 runs 14 residues. CDR3 coding DNA: TGTGCCAGCAGCTCCATAGGCTCCCAAGAGACCCAGTACTTC. Encoded protein: CASSSIGSQETQYF.

This clonotype showed up just a few times. The rearrangement uses TRBV7-2 and TRBJ2-7; TRBD1 or TRBD2 may be the D gene (6 bases each). This CDR3 has 14 amino acids. V gave up 5 bases and J gave up 3 bases, with 14 bases separating them. Germline loops: CDR1 SGHTA, CDR2 FQGNSA. The DNA of the CDR3 is TGTGCCAGCAGCCCCAGAAGGGGGGTCTACGAGCAGTACTTC. It is translated as CASSPRRGVYEQYF.

This clonotype was counted ten times or more. The chain employs TRBV30 and TRBJ2-1; 8 bases agree with TRBD2. The CDR3 runs 15 residues. Germline V lookup: CDR1 GTSNPN, CDR2 SVGIG (reference sequence). V lost 0 bases to trimming and J lost 8 bases; unmatched junction nucleotides: 9. CDR3 sequence (DNA): TGTGCCTGGAGTGTCGCGAGCGGGAGAGTCTATGAGCAGTTCTTC. This sequence encodes CAWSVASGRVYEQFF.

This clonotype was picked up a small number of times. V is TRBV27 and J is TRBJ1-2; 8 bases align to TRBD1. The CDR3 is made up of 12 amino acids. Germline V gene sequence: CDR1 MNHEY, CDR2 SMNVEV (reference sequence). The ends lost 8 bases at V and 6 bases at J; junction bases unmatched: 5. The DNA of the CDR3 is TGTGCCAGCCGGACAGGGCTCCATGGCTACACCTTC. As protein: CASRTGLHGYTF.

The table lists this clonotype with many counts. The chain is built from TRBV6-2 or TRBV6-3 and TRBJ2-7; weak D call: TRBD2 (5 bases). The CDR3 contains 15 residues. Trimming cost V 0 bases and J 5 bases, with 14 bases left between them. In germline, CDR1 is MNHEY, CDR2 SVGEGT. The CDR3 reads CASSYSGLQRDEQYF. The CDR3 region has the DNA TGTGCCAGCAGTTACTCCGGACTTCAACGGGACGAGCAGTACTTC.